Ten or more counts support the clone carrying this TCR beta chain. Its antigen is currently unknown. RNA transcripts gave rise to amplified TCR beta CDR3 regions. The HTBI set primed first-round TCR CDR3 RT-PCR. Each CDR3 protein is one row after TCRdb ran MiXCR on the multiplex PCR reads. The table has over 250,000 distinct CDR3 sequences, less than 30% seen once. V was trimmed by 7 bases and J by 2 bases, leaving 20 bases between them. The CDR3 runs to 15 residues. The V gene's germline CDR1 is SQVTM and CDR2 ANQGSEA. This entry comes from a study of T cells in Graves' hyperthyroidism and ophthalmopathy. From more than 9 ml of fresh peripheral blood, PBMCs were isolated. Notes on the study in general: Clonotypes that were expanded in thyroid above 0.001 mostly appeared in blood too. Stable hyperthyroidism was told apart from ophthalmopathy by a model built on 13 V-J features.

The sequenced sample consisted of blood. The chain links TRBV29-1 to TRBJ1-2; the D is unclear. This sequence was found in a middle-aged man with Graves' hyperthyroidism that later progressed to Graves' ophthalmopathy. CDR3 protein: CSATVGLQANYGYTF. DNA for the CDR3: TGCAGCGCCACTGTCGGCCTGCAGGCCAACTATGGCTACACCTTC.